The source of this T cell receptor beta chain is a study of control samples from healthy donors and cancer patients. Only in-frame clones appear in the TCRdb table, and some are missing; sequencing was by immunoSEQ multiplex PCR. The table lists roughly 150,000 clones, 85% to 90% of them singletons. V lost 8 bases, J lost 3 bases, and 13 bases stayed unmatched. From germline, CDR1 is SNHLY and CDR2 FYNNEI. The CDR3 has 15 residues. This chain joins TRBV2 and TRBJ2-7; 7 bases line up with TRBD2. Input material: blood. This TCR was sampled from a man aged 18 to 29 in good health. The CDR3 loop reads CASRGETSSFYEQYF. CDR3 DNA sequence: TGTGCCAGCCGGGGGGAGACTAGCTCTTTCTACGAGCAGTACTTC.